Detailed here is one TCR beta chain. No antigen is known for it. MiXCR, run by TCRdb on the 5' RACE reads, gives a single entry per CDR3 protein. The sample contains about 400,000 distinct CDR3 sequences, 24% of which appear only once. The data originate from a study of T-cell memory formation after mild COVID-19. For the study at large: TCR clusters showed largely donor specificity.

Study-wide points: Clones that contracted from day 15 to 85 had balanced CD4/CD8; later expanders were CD4+ biased.

Sequences were obtained from PBMCs or a T cell subset sorted from them (not recorded which). The receptor comes from an adult woman who had mild COVID-19 (a few samples of this study predate the infection). Cell type and time point are not known.

This CDR3 is CAWTPLADLYEQYF. As DNA, the CDR3 is TGTGCCTGGACCCCACTAGCGGACCTCTACGAGCAGTACTTC. This chain joins TRBV30 and TRBJ2-7, with TRBD2 matching 8 bases. CDR3 length: 14 residues. V gave up 4 bases and J gave up 3 bases; unmatched junction bases: 8. CDR1 and CDR2 from the germline V gene are GTSNPN and SVGIG (reference sequence).